This TCR beta chain was obtained from a study of control samples from healthy donors and cancer patients. TCRdb keeps only in-frame clones here, not all; method: immunoSEQ multiplex PCR. The sample carries about 96,000 clones, more than 85% recorded once. Germline CDR1 and CDR2: SNHLY and FYNNEI. Trimming cost V 2 bases and J 4 bases, with 14 bases left between them. This CDR3 has 16 amino acids. The V and J genes are TRBV2 and TRBJ1-4, with D uncertain. This TCR was sampled from a man aged 18-30 years in good health. Sequenced material: blood. The CDR3 region is CASSERLAAINEKLFF. The CDR3 coding sequence is TGTGCCAGCAGTGAACGCCTGGCAGCGATTAATGAAAAACTGTTTTTT.